These 30 T cell receptor beta chains were sequenced from one sample in a study of cytomegalovirus exposure and HLA in healthy donors. PCR involved 60 Vbeta and 13 Jbeta primers. This table comes from immunoSEQ multiplex PCR, and its TCRdb copy is limited to in-frame clones, with some not included. The profile covers over 75,000 clones, with over 60% appearing a single time and around 6% taken by the ten largest. The specimen was PBMCs. The origin of the receptors is a female donor in good health and CMV-seronegative.

V is TRBV10-1 and J is TRBJ1-1; 11 nucleotides align to TRBD1. CDR3 length: 13 amino acids. From germline, CDR1 is WNHNN and CDR2 SYGVQD (reference sequence). V trimming: 6 bases; J trimming: 5 bases; junction bases outside the gene matches: 2. The chain's CDR3 is CASRRDRGTEAFF. CDR3 nucleotides: TGCGCCAGCAGGAGGGACAGGGGGACTGAAGCTTTCTTT.

V usage is TRBV5-1 and J usage is TRBJ2-4, with D tentatively TRBD2 (6 bases). The V gene's germline CDR1 is SGHRS and CDR2 YFSETQ. The V gene lost 4 bases and the J gene lost 2 bases, with 10 bases spanning the gap. The CDR3 consists of 14 residues. The CDR3 bases are TGCGCCAGCAGCCTGGAGGGGACCAAAAACATTCAGTACTTC. It encodes CASSLEGTKNIQYF.

This chain uses TRBV5-6 with TRBJ1-5; 7 nucleotides line up with TRBD1. V trimming: 0 bases; J trimming: 1 base; junction bases outside the gene matches: 4. Germline values: CDR1 SGHDT, CDR2 YYEEEE. CDR3 length equals 16 residues. CDR3 loop: CASSLGQQGSNQPQHF. The DNA for the CDR3 is TGTGCCAGCAGCTTGGGGCAACAGGGGAGCAATCAGCCCCAGCATTTT. The complete variable domain, with remaining parts taken from reference TRBV5-6 and TRBJ1-5, reads DAGVTQSPTHLIKTRGQQVTLRCSPKSGHDTVSWYQQALGQGPQFIFQYYEEEERQRGNFPDRFSGHQFPNYSSELNVNALLLGDSALYLCASSLGQQGSNQPQHFGDGTRLSIL.

V and J are TRBV9 and TRBJ2-1, with 7 bases identical to TRBD1. In germline, CDR1 is SGDLS, CDR2 YYNGEE. Unmatched junction bases numbered 8, after V lost 3 bases and J lost 5 bases. The CDR3 sequence is 15 residues long. CDR3 sequence reads: CASSDEGAPHNEQFF. CDR3 sequence (DNA): TGTGCCAGCAGCGACGAGGGGGCGCCCCACAATGAGCAGTTCTTC.

The chain combines TRBV5-1 with TRBJ2-7; 7 bases map to TRBD1. CDR3 length: 15 amino acids. V shed 0 bases and J 5 bases; nucleotides not matched to a gene: 8. Looked up from germline, CDR1 is SGHRS and CDR2 is YFSETQ. CDR3 residues: CASSLDRGSFNEQYF. The DNA for the CDR3 is TGCGCCAGCAGCTTGGACAGGGGTTCGTTTAACGAGCAGTACTTC.

The V gene is TRBV30, the J gene TRBJ2-7; no definite D call. Germline CDR1 reads GTSNPN; CDR2 reads SVGIG (reference sequence). The CDR3 is 15 amino acids. Between the trimmed V and J ends, which lost 4 bases and 1 base, there was a span of 17 bases. CDR3 amino acids: CAWTWARHSSYEQYF. CDR3 sequence (DNA): TGTGCCTGGACCTGGGCCCGACACTCTTCCTACGAGCAGTACTTC.

J is TRBJ2-5 and V is TRBV15; D uncertain. CDR3 length: 13 residues. V lost 5 bases and J lost 2, with 9 bases in between. Germline CDR1 is LNHNV and CDR2 is YYDKDF (reference sequence). DNA for the CDR3: TGTGCCACCAGCCCCGGGTATCAAGAGACCCAGTACTTC. Translation gives CATSPGYQETQYF.

V usage is TRBV25-1 and J usage is TRBJ2-1, with D possibly being TRBD1 (6 bases). Germline lookup yields CDR1 MGHDK and CDR2 SYGVNS. Trimming removed 4 bases at V and 10 bases at J, with 11 bases between. The CDR3 contains 12 residues. The CDR3 DNA follows: TGTGCCAGCAGTGCAACAGGGAGAGAGCAGTTCTTC. It encodes CASSATGREQFF.

The rearrangement joins TRBV19 to TRBJ2-6; D possibly corresponds to TRBD1 (5 bases). Germline V gene sequence: CDR1 LNHDA, CDR2 SQIVND (reference sequence). CDR3 length: 11 residues. V lost 1 base and J 13 bases, leaving 5 bases between the germline ends. The CDR3 region is CASSIAGVLTF. CDR3 bases: TGTGCCAGTAGTATAGCAGGGGTCCTGACTTTC.

The gene calls are TRBV7-6 and TRBJ2-5; 10 nucleotides agree with TRBD1. V shed 1 base, J shed 2 bases, and the junction held 7 bases outside the gene matches. From germline, CDR1 is SGHVS and CDR2 FNYEAQ. The CDR3 is 17 residues long. Written as DNA, the CDR3 is TGTGCCAGCAGCTTAGACCTTGGGACAGGGGTACAAGAGACCCAGTACTTC. This translates into CASSLDLGTGVQETQYF.

CDR3 protein: CASSLESLAVSYNEQFF. The DNA of the CDR3 is TGCGCCAGCAGCTTGGAATCCCTAGCGGTCTCCTACAATGAGCAGTTCTTC. The chain joins TRBV5-1 to TRBJ2-1; 7 bases line up with TRBD2. J was trimmed by 0 bases and V by 0 bases; bases with no gene match: 6. The CDR3 sequence is 17 residues long. The germline V gene encodes CDR1 SGHRS and CDR2 YFSETQ.

V gene TRBV7-6 combines with J gene TRBJ1-1; D gene unclear. CDR1 SGHVS and CDR2 FNYEAQ come from the germline V gene. Trimming cost V 5 bases and J 0 bases, with 7 bases left between them. The CDR3 is made up of 13 amino acids. In DNA form, the CDR3 reads TGTGCCAGCAGCGTAGACATGAACACTGAAGCTTTCTTT. Its protein is CASSVDMNTEAFF.

The chain is built from TRBV12-5 and TRBJ1-2; D unclear. V lost 0 bases, J lost 4 bases, and 21 bases lay in between. CDR1 is LGHNT, CDR2 FRNRAP, per germline. The CDR3 is 18 residues long. The CDR3 nucleotides read TGTGCTAGTGGTTTGGTATCTCGAGGCCGGCCCTTTTTCTATGGCTACACCTTC. It translates to CASGLVSRGRPFFYGYTF.

The CDR3 DNA follows: TGTGCCAGTAGTATTTCGGGGATGGGAGGAGAGACCCAGTACTTC. Translated, it gives CASSISGMGGETQYF. The V call is TRBV19, the J call TRBJ2-5; possibly TRBD2 for D (6 bases). V lost 3 bases to trimming and J lost 4 bases, with 15 bases between them. The CDR3 length is 15 residues. The germline V gene encodes CDR1 LNHDA and CDR2 SQIVND (reference sequence). Variable domain in full (rest from reference TRBV19 and TRBJ2-5): DGGITQSPKYLFRKEGQNVTLSCEQNLNHDAMYWYRQDPGQGLRLIYYSQIVNDFQKGDIAEGYSVSREKKESFPLTVTSAQKNPTAFYLCASSISGMGGETQYFGPGTRLLVL.

The rearrangement joins TRBV29-1 to TRBJ2-1; 7 nucleotides align to TRBD1. This CDR3 is built from 13 residues. V dropped 7 bases and J dropped 4; count of bases not matched to a gene: 7. Germline CDR1 SQVTM, CDR2 ANQGSEA. The CDR3 DNA reads TGCAGCGCCCAGGGGGACAGTTACAATGAGCAGTTCTTC. This gives the protein CSAQGDSYNEQFF.

V gene TRBV4-2 combines with J gene TRBJ2-1; TRBD2 matches at 10 bases. The CDR3 consists of 18 residues. Germline V gene lookup returns CDR1 LGHNA and CDR2 YNFKEQ. J gave up 8 bases and V 3 bases, and 16 bases lay outside the gene matches. This CDR3 is CASSQVWGASGRRDEQFF. CDR3 DNA: TGTGCCAGCAGCCAGGTATGGGGTGCTAGCGGGAGACGGGATGAGCAGTTCTTC.

Concerning this clone itself: Distinct nucleotide sequences in the sample also encode this CDR3. This sequence joins TRBV6-5 and TRBJ1-5; D gene uncertain. Looked up from germline, CDR1 is MNHEY and CDR2 is SVGAGI. V dropped 2 bases and J dropped 0 bases, with 5 bases sitting between them. This CDR3 spans 14 amino acids. DNA of the CDR3: TGTGCCAGCAGTTACAGCTATAGCAATCAGCCCCAGCATTTT. Its protein is CASSYSYSNQPQHF.

The chain carries TRBV7-2 and TRBJ1-1; D is unclear. This CDR3 contains 14 residues. The V and J ends lost 1 base and 2 bases respectively, with 8 bases between them. Germline CDR1 is SGHTA and CDR2 is FQGNSA. The CDR3 nucleotides read TGTGCCAGCAGCTTAGTTTGGGCTAACACTGAAGCTTTCTTT. This encodes CASSLVWANTEAFF.

The J gene is TRBJ2-7, the V gene TRBV6-6; tentative D call: TRBD1 (6 bases). Trimming removed 7 bases at V and 3 bases at J, with 22 bases between. The CDR3 is 16 amino acids. Per germline, CDR1 MNHNY and CDR2 SVGAGI (reference sequence). The CDR3 DNA reads as TGTGCCAGCACACCTTCCCACGGACAGAAGGTCTACGAGCAGTACTTC. Its translation is CASTPSHGQKVYEQYF.

V gene TRBV28 combines with J gene TRBJ2-6; D is possibly TRBD1 (5 bases). Trimming cost V 3 bases and J 1 base, with 10 bases left between them. The V gene's germline CDR1 is MDHEN and CDR2 SYDVKM. The CDR3 totals 16 residues. The CDR3 protein is CASSFSSGSGANVLTF. The CDR3 DNA sequence: TGTGCCAGCAGTTTCAGTTCAGGGTCTGGGGCCAACGTCCTGACTTTC.

The chain couples TRBV5-1 to TRBJ2-7; 11 bases are a match to TRBD2. Germline V gives CDR1 SGHRS, CDR2 YFSETQ. Trimming took 4 bases from V and 2 from J; bases not matched to a gene: 5. CDR3 length: 15 residues. CDR3 residues: CASSPLAGGTYEQYF. Written as DNA, the CDR3 is TGCGCCAGCAGCCCCCTAGCGGGGGGCACCTACGAGCAGTACTTC.

The V gene is TRBV4-3, the J gene TRBJ1-2; maybe TRBD1 (5 bases). Trimming took off 0 bases at V and 4 bases at J, with 24 bases between the two ends. The CDR3 has 19 amino acids. Germline V lookup: CDR1 LGHNA, CDR2 YSLEER. The CDR3 protein is CASSQELDRTPVSAYGYTF. DNA for the CDR3: TGCGCCAGCAGCCAAGAACTGGATCGGACACCGGTTTCGGCCTATGGCTACACCTTC.

The V call is TRBV9, the J call TRBJ2-5, with D perhaps matching TRBD1 (5 bases). V lost 6 bases and J lost 5, with 17 bases in between. The CDR3 runs to 14 residues. Germline V gene data show CDR1 as SGDLS and CDR2 as YYNGEE. CDR3 region: CASNPSGFFETQYF. Written as DNA, the CDR3 is TGTGCCAGCAACCCATCAGGGTTTTTTGAGACCCAGTACTTC.

This clone was seen more than once but under ten times. This chain connects TRBV30 to TRBJ2-4; D call uncertain. This CDR3 region has 13 residues. Deletions cut 5 bases from V and 8 bases from J, with 16 bases between. CDR1 is GTSNPN, CDR2 SVGIG, per germline (reference sequence). In DNA, the CDR3 is TGTGCCTGGGGGCAAACCCCTTTTGACATTCAGTACTTC. Encoded protein: CAWGQTPFDIQYF. Looking up the rest from reference TRBV30 and TRBJ2-4 gives the full variable domain: SQTIHQWPATLVQPVGSPLSLECTVEGTSNPNLYWYRQAAGRGLQLLFYSVGIGQISSEVPQNLSASRPQDRQFILSSKKLLLSDSGFYLCAWGQTPFDIQYFGAGTRLSVL.

Only a few counts were recorded for this clone. The CDR3 region is CASSQGSGNTEAFF. CDR3 nucleotides: TGCGCCAGCAGCCAAGGGTCCGGGAACACTGAAGCTTTCTTT. This chain links TRBV4-3 with TRBJ1-1; D is uncertain. V was shortened by 1 base and J by 1 base, with 7 bases between the two germline ends. The CDR3 loop spans 14 amino acids. Germline V gene lookup returns CDR1 LGHNA and CDR2 YSLEER.

The chain recombines TRBV2 with TRBJ1-2, with D unclear. From germline, CDR1 is SNHLY and CDR2 FYNNEI. With 4 bases removed from V and 3 bases from J, the gap between germline ends came to 9 bases. This CDR3 region has 13 residues. Here the CDR3 reads CASSAEQYYGYTF. The DNA for the CDR3 is TGTGCCAGCAGTGCGGAGCAGTACTATGGCTACACCTTC.

V and J are TRBV9 and TRBJ2-3; no clear D gene. V dropped 4 bases and J dropped 2 bases, with 2 bases sitting between them. The CDR3 runs to 11 residues. Germline V gene data show CDR1 as SGDLS and CDR2 as YYNGEE. For the CDR3, the DNA is TGTGCCAGCAGCCTCACAGATACGCAGTATTTT. Translation: CASSLTDTQYF.

V and J are TRBV10-3 and TRBJ1-2, with 7 bases aligning to TRBD1. Losses at the gene ends were 6 bases for V and 6 bases for J; bases not matched to a gene: 10. In germline, CDR1 is ENHRY, CDR2 SYGVKD. The CDR3 has 14 amino acids. CDR3 DNA: TGTGCCATCAGCAGAGCAGGGGGAGAAGATGGCTACACCTTC. Protein product: CAISRAGGEDGYTF.

Note on this clone: At one of its ends the junction is not consistent with the germline gene, which may arise from a read error. The chain uses TRBV5-1 and TRBJ1-1, with a possible D match to TRBD1 (5 bases). This CDR3 is built from 16 residues. Germline V gene data show CDR1 as SGHRS and CDR2 as YFSETQ. CDR3 DNA: TGCGCCAGCAGATTGGTGGGAGGGGCTGGAGGCACTGAAGCTTTCTTT. It codes for CASRLVGGAGGTEAFF.

This chain joins TRBV11-3 and TRBJ2-7, with TRBD1 as a possible D gene (7 bases). Per the germline V gene, CDR1 is SGHNT and CDR2 is YENEEA. Trimming stripped 0 bases from V and 7 bases from J, with 10 bases between. This CDR3 is built from 13 residues. CDR3 in amino acids: CASSLEPGGEQYF. The CDR3 region has the DNA TGTGCCAGCAGCTTAGAGCCAGGGGGGGAGCAGTACTTC.